This T cell receptor (beta chain) is from a study of human T cells and chemical hapten exposure. Study-level points and caveats: With regard to DPC sensitization, TCRs above 1 in 1000 frequency did not change. The donor cohort had alopecia, so its immune response may not match that of healthy people.

Unique molecular identifiers were attached to individual cDNA molecules within the library. A single record per CDR3 protein comes from TCRdb applying MiXCR to the RACE reads. The data show 100,000 to 150,000 distinct CDR3 sequences, 13% seen once. This clonotype was recorded many times. What it recognizes is unknown. Time point here: pre-sensitization, week 0. Treatment noted: therapeutic diphenylcyclopropenone sensitization with weekly scalp DPC. Blood draws came before every patch-test application. V dropped 8 bases and J dropped 6 bases, with 21 bases sitting between them. CDR1 and CDR2 (germline): MNHEY, SVGAGI. This CDR3 region has 15 residues.

This sequence originates from a young woman with alopecia areata. Some clones in this sample may be carry-over from other donors' samples. Specimen: whole blood, collected in connection with sensitization to the hapten diphenylcyclopropenone (DPC). The rearrangement links TRBV6-5 to TRBJ2-3; D might be TRBD1 or TRBD2, each matching 6 bases. The CDR3 DNA sequence: TGTGCCAGCCACCGGGACTCAGAAGGGGGGGATACGCAGTATTTT. The encoded protein is CASHRDSEGGDTQYF.